One T cell receptor beta chain is described in this entry. Its antigen target is currently unknown. Per-nucleotide qualities are absent, and no much larger clonotype sits a single base away. This entry belongs to a study of T cells in Graves' hyperthyroidism and ophthalmopathy (dated by TCRdb to between 2017 and 2020). About the full investigation: Peripheral blood samples were taken at initial diagnosis, before any treatment was given. TCR V-J signatures able to tell the groups apart were searched for in a discovery cohort of some 97 patients, of whom roughly 42 had Graves' ophthalmopathy and roughly 57 had stable Graves' hyperthyroidism. Prospective prediction of ophthalmopathy was tested in an independent validation cohort of approximately 18 hyperthyroidism patients and some 17 patients who later progressed to ophthalmopathy. The roughly 100 discovery patients were divided at random into training and test sets in a 7:3 ratio. In addition, the study compared T-cell repertoires in thyroid tissue and in blood from five to seven Graves' hyperthyroidism patients. Once sampling was done, hyperthyroidism patients were given methimazole at a starting dose of 30 mg daily, whereas ophthalmopathy patients were given high-dose intravenous methylprednisolone. The paper reports TCR Vbeta CDR3 sequencing of 135 peripheral blood samples: approximately 41 ophthalmopathy, about 75 hyperthyroidism and 17 progressor patients. What the research found in general, with its limitations: Blood samples also contained most of the expanded thyroid clonotypes (frequency above 0.001), which suggests that blood repertoires may reflect thyroid immune responses. A model built on a 13 V-J signature distinguished ophthalmopathy from stable hyperthyroidism, reaching approximately 89% sensitivity and under 84% specificity in cross-validation and 80%/75% in testing. Sample size was not statistically predetermined, and blinding of investigators to group allocation was not performed. During validation, the model predicted progression to ophthalmopathy a median of about 5.9 months ahead of onset, with just under 71% sensitivity and 72.22% specificity.

A patient counted as having stable Graves' hyperthyroidism if no progression to ophthalmopathy occurred over 18 months of follow-up. The hyperthyroidism patients were between 18 and 65 years old and newly diagnosed, with a disease duration of less than 2 months. Exclusion was applied to patients with uncontrolled infections, other autoimmune diseases, pregnancy or lactation. Diagnoses were established on the basis of clinical symptoms, serum thyroxine and TRAb, thyroid ultrasound, and orbital computed tomography. PBMCs were isolated from 10 ml of fresh peripheral blood by Ficoll-Paque density gradient centrifugation. Total RNA was extracted using Trizol reagent, and RNA quality was assessed on an Agilent 2100 Bioanalyzer. Amplification of TCR beta CDR3 regions was carried out from RNA transcripts. For the first round of RT-PCR on the TCR CDR3, the HTBI primer set was used together with the Qiagen OneStep RT-PCR kit. Libraries were constructed in a second round of multiplex PCR, after which size selection and purification were carried out. Sequencing of the libraries was done on an Illumina HiSeq2000 using paired-end 100 bp reads. From the authors' description of their analysis: SOAPnuke was used to process the raw data, removing reads that contained adapters or uncalled bases, had a mean Phred below 15, or lacked an exact match to the constant primer or identifier. High-quality paired reads were merged using COPE v1.2.5, and each unique nucleotide sequence was defined as a clonotype. Clonotypes were aligned to IMGT TRBV, TRBD and TRBJ reference segments using MiTCR v1.1. Only V-J combinations with frequency above 0.0001, covering 99.2% of repertoires, were analysed. A TCS score was defined as the ratio of F50 (clonal expansion) to E x V (chaos), with BLOSUM62-based TCRdist applied between CDR3 peptides within each V-J. Welch's t-statistics and random forest reduced 500 to 550 V-J features to 10 to 15, which were used in a naive Bayes classifier (R e1071). TCRdb itself trimmed the public reads at Q25 with fastp, ran MiXCR and retained productive beta chains. When rows share a CDR3 protein, they turn into one entry using the most common DNA and genes. What appears here as the V and J calls and clone size reflects TCRdb's work, not the paper's. Present in this sample are roughly 750,000 distinct CDR3 sequences, around 17% of which were seen just once. The leading ten clones occupy under 9.5% of the sample.

The TCR was taken from a man younger than 30 with Graves' hyperthyroidism. Sequencing used blood.

The CDR3 loop reads CSARDLGGETQYF. The DNA reads as follows: TGCAGTGCTAGAGATTTGGGGGGCGAGACCCAGTACTTC. Recombination linked TRBV20-1 to TRBJ2-5; the D gene is possibly TRBD1 or TRBD2, with 6 bases matching each. The CDR3 runs 13 residues from the cysteine to the phenylalanine. CDR3 DNA is the only sequence kept; it has 39 bases, read in frame from the first base. V is cut by 0 bases and J by 5 bases, and the space between the germline ends is 10 bases. The CDR1 and CDR2 encoded by the germline V gene (reference sequence) are DFQATT and SNEGSKA.